Listed below are T cell receptor beta chains from one sample, sequenced in a study of cytomegalovirus exposure and HLA in healthy donors. TCRdb keeps only in-frame clones here, not all; method: immunoSEQ multiplex PCR. The sample carries 110,000 to 150,000 clones, 78% recorded once. Specimen: PBMCs. The source of these receptors is a female donor in good health and CMV-seronegative. Each CDR3 is given with its conserved first and last residue. The order of the fields is D gene, clone size, J gene, V gene, CDR3 DNA, CDR3 protein. A D gene is named only where the DNA matches it firmly. Size tells how often a clone was seen (once, few, many) or the class of an expanded clone, and some rows leave it out.

>-|-|TRBJ2-7|TRBV14
TGTGCCAGCAGCCAACTCTTTAGGAGCGGGCGCGCTTCCGAGCAGTACTTC
CASSQLFRSGRASEQYF
>-|-|TRBJ2-7|TRBV7-9
TGTGCCAGCAGCTTAGCGCTTAGGAGTTACGAGCAGTACTTC
CASSLALRSYEQYF
>TRBD1|few|TRBJ1-5|TRBV6-1
TGTGCCAGCAGTGAGAGGCAGGGGGCGATAGATCAGCCCCAGCATTTT
CASSERQGAIDQPQHF
>TRBD1|many|TRBJ2-1|TRBV5-1
TGCGCCAGCAGCTTGGGGGACAGGGCTTCCTACAATGAGCAGTTCTTC
CASSLGDRASYNEQFF
>-|once|TRBJ1-1|TRBV30
TGTGCCTGGAATCTCGGGGCTGAAGCTTTCTTT
CAWNLGAEAFF
>-|-|TRBJ1-1|TRBV6-1
TGTGCCAGCGGTCGAAAGGGAGACGACACTGAAGCTTTCTTT
CASGRKGDDTEAFF
>-|-|TRBJ1-1|TRBV19
TGTGCCAGTAGTATACTTGGGGGCAAGGGGGTGTCCGGAATCTTT
CASSILGGKGVSGIF
>-|-|TRBJ1-1|TRBV7-6
TGTGCCAGCAACCAAGGGGGGAACACTGAAGCTTTCTTT
CASNQGGNTEAFF
>TRBD1|-|TRBJ1-2|TRBV30
TGTGCCTGGAGGAGGACAGGGGGCGATGGCTACACCTTC
CAWRRTGGDGYTF
>TRBD1|once|TRBJ1-5|TRBV28
TGTGCCAGCAGTCCACTGACGGTTAACAGGGGGGAGGCGCATTTT
CASSPLTVNRGEAHF
>TRBD1|-|TRBJ1-2|TRBV27
TGTGCCAGCAGTCTTACGGGACAGGGGAACTATGGCTACACCTTC
CASSLTGQGNYGYTF
>-|-|TRBJ1-4|TRBV28
TGTGCCAGCAGTCCACATACGGGGGAAAAACTGTTTTTT
CASSPHTGEKLFF
>TRBD2|once|TRBJ2-3|TRBV5-4
TGTGCCAGCAGCTTAGAACTAGCGGCCACAGATACGCAGTATTTT
CASSLELAATDTQYF
>-|-|TRBJ2-1|TRBV7-9
TGTGCCAGCAGCTTAGGGGCACTGGCCGCCAATGAGCAGTTCTTC
CASSLGALAANEQFF
>-|-|TRBJ2-1|TRBV18
TGTGCCAGCTCACCAGGGGGCCCCTACAATGAGCAGTTCTTC
CASSPGGPYNEQFF
>TRBD1|-|TRBJ1-2|TRBV28
TGTGCCAGCATCCTTACCGGGACAGGGGGGAGCTATGGCTACACCTTC
CASILTGTGGSYGYTF
>TRBD2|-|TRBJ2-7|TRBV7-6
TGTGCCAGCAGCCCGACTAGCGGGGGAGGGGCCTACGAGCAGTACTTC
CASSPTSGGGAYEQYF
>-|-|TRBJ1-5|TRBV2
TGTGCCAGCGCCGCGGGGTATAGCAATCAGCCCCAGCATTTT
CASAAGYSNQPQHF
>TRBD1|-|TRBJ1-1|TRBV28
TGTGCCAGCAAAGGGACAGGGGACACTGAAGCTTTCTTT
CASKGTGDTEAFF
>TRBD1|few|TRBJ1-1|TRBV30
TGTGCCTGGAGTGTACACAGGGGGAATCCCGATTTT
CAWSVHRGNPDF
>-|-|TRBJ1-5|TRBV6-6
TGTGCCAGCAGTTACGGTGGGAGGGTAGGTAATCAGCCCCAGCATTTT
CASSYGGRVGNQPQHF
>-|-|TRBJ2-1|TRBV29-1
TGCAGCGTTGAAGACAGGGTGGGATACAATGAGCAGTTCTTC
CSVEDRVGYNEQFF